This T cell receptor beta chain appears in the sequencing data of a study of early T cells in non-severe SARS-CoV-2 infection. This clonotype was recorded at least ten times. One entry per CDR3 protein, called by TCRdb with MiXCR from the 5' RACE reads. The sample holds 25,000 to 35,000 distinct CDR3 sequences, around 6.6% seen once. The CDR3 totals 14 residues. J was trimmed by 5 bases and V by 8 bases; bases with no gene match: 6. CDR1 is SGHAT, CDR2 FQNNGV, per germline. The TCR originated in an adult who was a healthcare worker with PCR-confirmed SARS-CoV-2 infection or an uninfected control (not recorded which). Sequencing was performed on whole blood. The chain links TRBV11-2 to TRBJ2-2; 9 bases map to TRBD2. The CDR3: CASSGSGGTGELFF. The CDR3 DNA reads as TGTGCCAGCTCAGGGAGCGGGGGGACCGGGGAGCTGTTTTTT.